This T cell receptor (beta chain) was identified in a study of regulatory T cells in long-lasting Graves disease. The junction had 7 bases not matched to a gene; V was cut back by 4 bases and J by 7 bases. CDR1 and CDR2 from the germline V gene are DFQATT and SNEGSKA (reference sequence). This CDR3 has 14 amino acids. Time point reported: newly diagnosed GD, antithyroid drugs for less than 3 months. Following extraction of RNA from PBMCs, that RNA was used to make the TCR library. All patients originated from an endocrinology department located in Xi'an, China. Libraries of TCR beta came from iRepertoire HTBI primers plus Arm-PCR of CDR3 regions. TCRdb called the multiplex PCR reads again in MiXCR, with one record for every CDR3 protein. The sample lists approximately 480,000 distinct CDR3 sequences; 15% to 20% were seen once. This sample also appeared in a second study, on T cells in Graves' hyperthyroidism and ophthalmopathy.

This sequence was found in a man aged 40-49 years with Graves disease. Sequenced material: peripheral blood mononuclear cells (PBMCs), taken at new diagnosis, from a patient treated with antithyroid drugs. The V and J genes are TRBV20-1 and TRBJ2-1; 10 nucleotides agree with TRBD2. CDR3 coding DNA: TGCAGTGCTACCCCCTCTAGCGGGAGAAATGAGCAGTTCTTC. This translates into CSATPSSGRNEQFF.